This T cell receptor (beta chain) was identified in a study of shared clonotypes between healthy human individuals. Study-level points and caveats: Shared clonotypes: roughly 4.5% naive CD4, around 3.7% naive CD8, less than 2.5% memory CD4, about 0.41% memory CD8.

Details on this clone: Its antigen is not known.

There are 13 residues in the CDR3. The germline V and J ends were trimmed by 3 bases and 8 bases, with 14 bases remaining between them. CDR1 and CDR2 from the germline V gene are MGHDK and SYGVNS. Naive-designated CD8 cells lacked CD45RO, were positively enriched for CCR7, and omitted terminally differentiated effector memory CD45RA+ cells. Using immunoSEQ multiplex PCR, the repertoire was profiled, and TCRdb retains in-frame clones only, with some absent. The sample consists of about 2.1 million clones, roughly 95% of them appearing once. The chain has TRBV25-1 and TRBJ2-7; D uncertain. Sequencing input: naive CD8+ T cells from PBMCs. This TCR was sampled from a man aged 18-30 years in good health. Some clones in this sample may be carry-over from other donors' samples. The chain's CDR3 is CASSEAPSEQQYF. The CDR3 coding sequence is TGTGCCAGCAGTGAGGCCCCGTCGGAACAGCAGTACTTC.